The T cell receptor (beta chain) described here comes from a study of CXCR3-negative and CXCR3-positive naive CD8 T cells (dated by TCRdb to between 2019 and 2020). Regarding the complete study: In total, 130 million to 150 million TRB reads were obtained, or roughly 1.5 +/- 0.3 million reads per library. The diversity and physicochemical repertoire analyses included approximately ten donors pooled from two independent experiments. TRBV-TRBJ cluster analysis included naive subsets from several donors and memory cells from 3 donors.

Each CD8+ T cell subset was flow-sorted in triplicate, with 300,000 or so cells per subset placed directly into RLT lysis buffer. To keep memory contaminants out, a stringent definition of naive CD8+ T cells was applied: CD45RO-CCR7+CD27+CD95-. Peripheral blood mononuclear cells were isolated from buffy coats using standard density gradient centrifugation. A FACSAria III was used to flow-sort naive CD8+ T cells into CXCR3-negative and CXCR3-positive populations. Total RNA was extracted from sorted cells using an RNeasy Mini Kit. The research as a whole found: Because CXCR3 expression was partially decreased after cryopreservation, freshly isolated PBMCs were used for most assays. Both naive subsets had comparably high repertoire diversity, while memory CD8+ T cells had much lower repertoire diversity. Because surface CD5, which is linked to self-reactivity in mice, was comparable between the naive subsets, TCR interaction strength was also inferred from the physicochemical properties of TRB CDR3s. TRB CDR3s from CXCR3-positive naive cells showed higher hydrophobicity (lower Kidera factor 4), lower energy, and higher strength and volume indices than CXCR3-negative naive cells. TRBV-TRBJ usage was similar between naive CXCR3-negative and CXCR3-positive cells from the same donor, while memory cells showed distinct patterns.

A word on this clonotype: Its antigen is not yet known.

TCRdb shows the sequencer as NextSeq 550. The Human TCR Profiling Kit (MiLaboratory) was used to prepare UMI-labeled 5' RACE TRB cDNA libraries. cDNA synthesis used the entire amount of extracted RNA, and PCR amplification then used the entire amount of cDNA produced. Libraries were prepared in parallel with an identical number of PCR cycles. As for how the authors treated the data: MIGEC and MiXCR extracted about 50,000 +/- 10,000 unique UMI-labeled TRB cDNA molecules per library, requiring at least two reads per UMI. An average of roughly 40,000 +/- 10,000 functional in-frame TRB CDR3 nucleotide clonotypes without stop codons was found per library. After downsampling to 5000 UMI-labeled TRB molecules per sample, diversity metrics, including normalized Shannon-Wiener and Chao1, were computed in VDJtools. For the central five CDR3 residues, VDJtools calculated physicochemical properties weighted by clonotype size, namely interaction energy, strength, volume and Kidera factor 4. TCRdb reprocessed the reads, and each CDR3 protein sequence is entered once, without DNA. TCRdb's processing, not the authors' own work, is the source of the V and J calls. The table for this sample shows about 98,000 distinct CDR3 sequences. Around 1% of the sample is held by the ten biggest clonotypes.

There are 15 amino acids in the CDR3, from cysteine to phenylalanine inclusive. The entry carries no DNA sequence. The germline V gene (reference sequence) specifies SEHNR as CDR1 and FQNEAQ as CDR2. The chain is assembled from TRBV7-9 and TRBJ2-7; as DNA is missing, the TRBD1 call by TCRdb cannot be tested. The sequence was collected from a human donor in good health. Some clones in this sample may be carry-over from other donors' samples. What was sequenced was naive CXCR3+ CD8+ T cells from blood. Interpreted using the paper, the cell subset or site label stands for: CD45RO-CCR7+CD27+CD95- naive CD8+ T cells expressing CXCR3 (TNR3+). The CDR3 here reads CASSPPTGILGEQYF.